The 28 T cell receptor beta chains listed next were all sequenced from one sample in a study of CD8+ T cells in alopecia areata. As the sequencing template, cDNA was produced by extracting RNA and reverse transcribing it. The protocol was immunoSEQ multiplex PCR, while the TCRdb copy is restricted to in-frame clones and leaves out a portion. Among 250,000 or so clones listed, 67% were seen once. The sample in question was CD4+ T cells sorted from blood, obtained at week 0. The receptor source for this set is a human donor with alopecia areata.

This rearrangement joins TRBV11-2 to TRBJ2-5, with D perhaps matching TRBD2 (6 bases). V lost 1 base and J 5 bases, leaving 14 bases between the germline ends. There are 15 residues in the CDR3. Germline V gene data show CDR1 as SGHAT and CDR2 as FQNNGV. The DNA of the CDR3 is TGTGCCAGCAGCTTAGTATCTGGAGGGTATGAGACCCAGTACTTC. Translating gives CASSLVSGGYETQYF.

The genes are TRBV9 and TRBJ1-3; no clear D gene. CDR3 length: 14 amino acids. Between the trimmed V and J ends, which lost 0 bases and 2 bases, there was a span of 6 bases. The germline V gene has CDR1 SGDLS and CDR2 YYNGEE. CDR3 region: CASSVGGAGNTIYF. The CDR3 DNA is TGTGCCAGCAGCGTAGGAGGAGCTGGAAACACCATATATTTT.

The CDR3 DNA is TGCGCCAGCAGCTTAAGCAGGGCCTCCTACGAGCAGTACTTC. Translating gives CASSLSRASYEQYF. V usage is TRBV5-1 and J usage is TRBJ2-7; possibly TRBD1 for D (5 bases). The CDR3 has 14 amino acids. The V and J ends lost 2 bases and 0 bases respectively, with 9 bases between them. CDR1 and CDR2 (germline): SGHRS, YFSETQ.

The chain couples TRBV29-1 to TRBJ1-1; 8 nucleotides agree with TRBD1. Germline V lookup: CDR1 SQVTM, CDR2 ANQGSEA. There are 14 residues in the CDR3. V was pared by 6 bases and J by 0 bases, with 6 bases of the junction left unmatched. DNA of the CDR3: TGCAGCGTCCAAATACAGGGGGTGAACACTGAAGCTTTCTTT. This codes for CSVQIQGVNTEAFF.

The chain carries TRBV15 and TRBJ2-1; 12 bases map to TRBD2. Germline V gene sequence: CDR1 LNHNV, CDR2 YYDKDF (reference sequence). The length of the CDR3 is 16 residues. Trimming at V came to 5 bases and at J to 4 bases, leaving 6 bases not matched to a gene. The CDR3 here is CATSPTSGGTYNEQFF. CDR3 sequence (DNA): TGTGCCACCAGCCCAACTAGCGGGGGGACTTACAATGAGCAGTTCTTC.

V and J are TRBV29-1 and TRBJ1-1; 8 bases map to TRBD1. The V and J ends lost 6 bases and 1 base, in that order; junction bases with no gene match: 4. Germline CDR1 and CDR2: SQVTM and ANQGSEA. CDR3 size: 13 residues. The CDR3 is CSVGGQGNTEAFF. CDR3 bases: TGCAGCGTAGGCGGACAGGGGAACACTGAAGCTTTCTTT.

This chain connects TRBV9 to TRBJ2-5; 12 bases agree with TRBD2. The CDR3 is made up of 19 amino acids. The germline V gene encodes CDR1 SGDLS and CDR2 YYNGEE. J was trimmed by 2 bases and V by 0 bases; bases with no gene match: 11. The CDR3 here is CASSVALAGGQGGQETQYF. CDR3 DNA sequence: TGTGCCAGCAGCGTAGCCCTAGCGGGGGGGCAGGGAGGACAAGAGACCCAGTACTTC.

The CDR3 region is CAISTSGGADTQYF. The CDR3 region has the DNA TGTGCCATCAGCACTAGCGGGGGGGCAGATACGCAGTATTTT. This rearrangement joins TRBV10-3 to TRBJ2-3; the match to TRBD2 covers 13 bases. The CDR3 is 14 residues long. J gave up 4 bases and V 6 bases, and 1 base lay outside the gene matches. Germline V CDR1 and CDR2: ENHRY, SYGVKD.

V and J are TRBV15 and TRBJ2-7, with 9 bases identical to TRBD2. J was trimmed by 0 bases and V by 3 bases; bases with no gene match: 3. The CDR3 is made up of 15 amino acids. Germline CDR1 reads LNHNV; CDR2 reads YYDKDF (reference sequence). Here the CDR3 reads CATSRAGGHSYEQYF. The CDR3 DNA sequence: TGTGCCACCAGCAGGGCGGGGGGGCACTCCTACGAGCAGTACTTC.

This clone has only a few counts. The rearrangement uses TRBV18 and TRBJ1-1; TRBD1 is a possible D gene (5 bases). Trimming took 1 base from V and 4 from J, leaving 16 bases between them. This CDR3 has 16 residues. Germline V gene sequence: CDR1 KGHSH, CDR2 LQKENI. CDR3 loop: CASSPQGSKARTEAFF. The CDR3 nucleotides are TGTGCCAGCTCACCACAGGGGAGTAAAGCTCGCACTGAAGCTTTCTTT.

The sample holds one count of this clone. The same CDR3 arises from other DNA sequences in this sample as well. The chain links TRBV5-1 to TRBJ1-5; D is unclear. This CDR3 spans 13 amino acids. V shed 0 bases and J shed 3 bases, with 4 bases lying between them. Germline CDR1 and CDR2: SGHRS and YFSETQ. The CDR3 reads CASSLDLNQPQHF. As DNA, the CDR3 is TGCGCCAGCAGCTTGGACCTCAATCAGCCCCAGCATTTT.

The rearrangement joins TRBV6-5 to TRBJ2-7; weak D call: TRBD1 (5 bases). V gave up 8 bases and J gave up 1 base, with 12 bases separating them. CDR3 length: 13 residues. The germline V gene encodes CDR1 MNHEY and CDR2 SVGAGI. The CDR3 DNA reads TGTGCCAGCGTGGGGCAGGGTTCCTACGAGCAGTACTTC. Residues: CASVGQGSYEQYF.

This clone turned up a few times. CDR3 in amino acids: CASSTYYYEQYF. CDR3 in DNA: TGTGCCAGCAGCACTTACTACTACGAGCAGTACTTC. The chain has TRBV7-2 and TRBJ2-7, with D unclear. Germline lookup yields CDR1 SGHTA and CDR2 FQGNSA. With 5 bases removed from V and 3 bases from J, the gap between germline ends came to 8 bases. The CDR3 consists of 12 residues. The full variable domain, with the rest looked up from reference TRBV7-2 and TRBJ2-7, is GAGVSQSPSNKVTEKGKDVELRCDPISGHTALYWYRQSLGQGLEFLIYFQGNSAPDKSGLPSDRFSAERTGGSVSTLTIQRTQQEDSAVYLCASSTYYYEQYFGPGTRLTVT.

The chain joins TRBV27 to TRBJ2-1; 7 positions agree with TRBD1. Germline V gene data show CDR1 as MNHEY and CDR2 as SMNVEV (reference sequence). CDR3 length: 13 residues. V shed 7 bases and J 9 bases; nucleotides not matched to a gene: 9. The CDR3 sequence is CASTPRGGVEQFF. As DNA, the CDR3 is TGTGCCAGCACCCCTCGAGGGGGCGTTGAGCAGTTCTTC.

The CDR3 DNA reads as TGTGCCAGCAGTTCTCGGGACAGGGGTTTCACAGATACGCAGTATTTT. This translates into CASSSRDRGFTDTQYF. The V and J genes are TRBV6-5 and TRBJ2-3, with 10 bases aligning to TRBD1. V trimming: 4 bases; J trimming: 2 bases; junction bases outside the gene matches: 6. This CDR3 has 16 residues. Germline CDR1 and CDR2: MNHEY and SVGAGI.

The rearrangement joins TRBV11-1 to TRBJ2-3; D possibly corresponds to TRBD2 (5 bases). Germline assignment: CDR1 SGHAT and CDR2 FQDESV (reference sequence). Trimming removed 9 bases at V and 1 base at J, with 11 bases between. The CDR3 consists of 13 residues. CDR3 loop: CASSAGRTDTQYF. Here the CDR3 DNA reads TGTGCCAGTTCTGCGGGTCGCACAGATACGCAGTATTTT.

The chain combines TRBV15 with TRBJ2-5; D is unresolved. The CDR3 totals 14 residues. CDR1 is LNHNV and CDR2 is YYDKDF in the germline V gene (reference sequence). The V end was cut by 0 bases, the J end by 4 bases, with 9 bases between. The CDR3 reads CATSREAPGETQYF. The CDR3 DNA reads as TGTGCCACCAGCAGAGAGGCTCCGGGAGAGACCCAGTACTTC.

The CDR3 loop is CSVEGGGLVSTDTQYF. In DNA, the CDR3 is TGCAGCGTTGAAGGGGGGGGCCTCGTAAGCACAGATACGCAGTATTTT. The V call is TRBV29-1, the J call TRBJ2-3, with D perhaps matching TRBD2 (7 bases). Germline CDR1 and CDR2: SQVTM and ANQGSEA. This CDR3 has 16 amino acids. V was clipped by 1 base and J by 0 bases, with 14 bases between them.

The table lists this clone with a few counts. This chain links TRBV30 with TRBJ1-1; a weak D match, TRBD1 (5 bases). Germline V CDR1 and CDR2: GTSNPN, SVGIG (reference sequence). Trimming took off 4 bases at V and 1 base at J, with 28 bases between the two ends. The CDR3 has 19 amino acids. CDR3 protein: CAWIGRGRGMGPENTEAFF. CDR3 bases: TGTGCCTGGATTGGGAGGGGTAGGGGCATGGGTCCCGAGAACACTGAAGCTTTCTTT.

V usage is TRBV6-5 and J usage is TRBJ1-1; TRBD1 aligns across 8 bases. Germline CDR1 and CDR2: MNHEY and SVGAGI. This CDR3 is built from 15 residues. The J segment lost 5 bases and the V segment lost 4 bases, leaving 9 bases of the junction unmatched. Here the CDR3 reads CASSWSDRGTTEAFF. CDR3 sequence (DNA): TGTGCCAGCAGTTGGTCCGACAGGGGAACTACTGAAGCTTTCTTT.

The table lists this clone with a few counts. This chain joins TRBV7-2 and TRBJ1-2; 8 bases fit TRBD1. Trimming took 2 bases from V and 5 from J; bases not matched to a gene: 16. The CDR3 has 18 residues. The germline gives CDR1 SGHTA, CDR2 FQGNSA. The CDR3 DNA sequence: TGTGCCAGCAGCTTACTGGTGACAGGGGAAAGACCCCATTATGGCTACACCTTC. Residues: CASSLLVTGERPHYGYTF.

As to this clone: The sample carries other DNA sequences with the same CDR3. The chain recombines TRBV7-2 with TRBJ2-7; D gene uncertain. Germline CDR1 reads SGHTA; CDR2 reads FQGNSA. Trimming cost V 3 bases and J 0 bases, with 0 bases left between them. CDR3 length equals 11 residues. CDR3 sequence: CASSFSYEQYF. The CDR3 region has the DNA TGTGCCAGCAGCTTCTCCTACGAGCAGTACTTC.

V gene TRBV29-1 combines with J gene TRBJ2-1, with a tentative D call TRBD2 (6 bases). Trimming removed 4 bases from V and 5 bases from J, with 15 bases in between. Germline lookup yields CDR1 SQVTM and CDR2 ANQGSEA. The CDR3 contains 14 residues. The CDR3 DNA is TGCAGCGTTGGGGGCGGGGCAAGCCACAATGAGCAGTTCTTC. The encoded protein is CSVGGGASHNEQFF.

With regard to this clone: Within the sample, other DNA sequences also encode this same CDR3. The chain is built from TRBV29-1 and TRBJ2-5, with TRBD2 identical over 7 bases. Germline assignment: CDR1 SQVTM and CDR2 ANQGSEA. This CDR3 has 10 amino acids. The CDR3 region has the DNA TGCAGTGTAGCGGGCGAGACCCAGTACTTC. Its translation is CSVAGETQYF.

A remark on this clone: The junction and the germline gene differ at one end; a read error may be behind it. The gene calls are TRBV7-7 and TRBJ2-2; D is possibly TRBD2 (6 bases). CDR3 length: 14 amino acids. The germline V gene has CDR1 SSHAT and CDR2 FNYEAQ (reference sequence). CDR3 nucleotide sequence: TGTGCTAGCAGCGCCGGGACTGCCTTCGGGGAGCTGTTTTTT. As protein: CASSAGTAFGELFF. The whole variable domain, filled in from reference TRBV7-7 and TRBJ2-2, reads GAGVSQSPRYKVTKRGQDVTLRCDPISSHATLYWYQQALGQGPEFLTYFNYEAQPDKSGLPSDRFSAERPEGSISTLTIQRTEQRDSAMYRCASSAGTAFGELFFGEGSRLTVL.

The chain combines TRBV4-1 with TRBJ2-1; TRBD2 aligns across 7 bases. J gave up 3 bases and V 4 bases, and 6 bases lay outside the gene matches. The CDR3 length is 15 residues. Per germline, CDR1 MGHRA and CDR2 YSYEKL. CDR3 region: CASSLSSGYYNEQFF. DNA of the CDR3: TGCGCCAGCAGCCTCTCTAGCGGTTACTACAATGAGCAGTTCTTC.

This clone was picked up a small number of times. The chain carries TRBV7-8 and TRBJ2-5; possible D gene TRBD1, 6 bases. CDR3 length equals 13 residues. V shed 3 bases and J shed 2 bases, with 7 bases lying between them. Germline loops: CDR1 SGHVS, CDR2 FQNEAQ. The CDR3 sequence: CASSFRGQETQYF. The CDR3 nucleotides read TGTGCCAGCAGCTTCAGGGGTCAAGAGACCCAGTACTTC.

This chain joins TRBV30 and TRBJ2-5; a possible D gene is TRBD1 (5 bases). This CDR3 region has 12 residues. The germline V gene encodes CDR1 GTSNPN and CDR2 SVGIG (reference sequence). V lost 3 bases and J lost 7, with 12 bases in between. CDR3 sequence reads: CAWSLGTGTQYF. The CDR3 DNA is TGTGCCTGGAGCCTTGGAACAGGGACCCAGTACTTC.